This T cell receptor (beta chain) was sequenced for a study of blood T cell repertoires in COVID-19. On the study more broadly: The samples span acute and convalescent COVID-19 from the United States, Italy and Spain. From T cells, B-cell-depleted T cells, or PBMCs came the material, which was cDNA or gDNA.

Source study methods: Reference gene primer amplification gave nucleated cell count estimates. Libraries were prepared by immunoSEQ multiplex PCR; TCRdb keeps only in-frame clonotypes and omits some of them. That table supplies the V and J calls and clone size; D and trimming were determined from the DNA. This table holds under 350,000 clones, more than 85% found once. The V gene's germline CDR1 is MNHEY and CDR2 SMNVEV (reference sequence). CDR3 length: 12 residues. Trimming took 3 bases from V and 9 from J, leaving 11 bases between them. V usage is TRBV27 and J usage is TRBJ1-1; a possible D gene is TRBD1 (5 bases). The receptor was isolated from a man between 40 and 49 years old with acute or convalescent COVID-19. The sample was peripheral blood. The CDR3 sequence is CASSFTGAKAFF. As DNA, the CDR3 is TGTGCCAGCAGTTTTACTGGGGCAAAAGCTTTCTTT.